This record covers a single T cell receptor beta chain. Its specificity is not known. Germline CDR1 reads MDHEN; CDR2 reads SYDVKM. V was pared by 8 bases and J by 3 bases, with 14 bases between. CDR3 length equals 13 residues. The data belong to a study of memory CD4+ T cells and cytomegalovirus serostatus. Study summary: Of the healthy Belgian adults, several were CMV seropositive and 20 to 30 seronegative.

Single viable CD3+CD4+CD8-CD45RO+ cells were sorted as the memory CD4+ T cells. Donors' CMV status reflects serum IgG against pp150, pp28, p38, p52. Sequencing was performed with immunoSEQ multiplex PCR; in TCRdb, only in-frame clones are kept and a portion is missing. The sample records 25,000 to 30,000 clones, around three quarters being singletons. Findings of the study overall: CD4+ memory repertoires contained 67 of 164 reported CMV TCRbeta sequences.

The clonotype originates from an adult in good health and CMV-seronegative. The chain recombines TRBV28 with TRBJ2-7, with D possibly being TRBD1 (6 bases). Sequencing input: memory CD4+ T cells from blood. The CDR3 coding sequence is TGTGCCAGCTACCGGACAGCCGGCTACGAGCAGTACTTC. It encodes CASYRTAGYEQYF.